The present T cell receptor (beta chain) was sequenced within a study of T cells after yellow fever vaccination. For the study at large: Each low-cell-number fraction was prepared by means of SMART-Seq v4 Ultra Low Input. Study conclusions and caveats: Post-booster samples contained most primary-vaccination clones (approximately 97% CD4, about 90% CD8). CD4 and CD8 compartments shared a small share of clonotypes.

Synthesis of TCR cDNA relied on 5'RACE template switching, which attached a universal primer site and UMIs. TCRdb fed the 5' RACE reads into MiXCR, producing one record per CDR3 protein. The sample carries about 300,000 distinct CDR3 sequences, almost 4% recorded once. V lost 3 bases, J lost 2 bases, and 12 bases lay in between. The germline V gene has CDR1 SGHRS and CDR2 YFSETQ. The CDR3 contains 15 residues. This clonotype was counted between two and nine times. No antigen is known for it. J is TRBJ2-4 and V is TRBV5-1; D call uncertain. The receptor comes from a man in his late teens or twenties who received the YFV17D yellow fever vaccine. This sample comprised PBMCs, obtained 5 days after the yellow fever booster vaccination. The CDR3: CASSSRQDSKNIQYF. CDR3 coding DNA: TGCGCCAGCAGCTCGCGCCAAGACTCCAAAAACATTCAGTACTTC.